The 4 T cell receptor beta chains presented below share a single source sample, sequenced in a study of read filtering for tumor transcriptome and immune sequencing. This library used about 360 ng RNA and molecular barcoded adaptors spanning alpha/delta and beta/gamma chains. MiXCR, applied by TCRdb to the reads, yields one record per CDR3 protein. The sample yields more than 55,000 distinct CDR3 sequences, less than 20% seen once. Sequenced material: a population of CD138-negative cells sorted from bone marrow. All receptors derive from a donor over 35 with multiple myeloma.

This clonotype came up many times. V and J are TRBV6-5 and TRBJ1-5; possible D gene TRBD1, 6 bases. Between the trimmed V and J ends, which lost 0 bases and 4 bases, there was a span of 22 bases. Germline V lookup: CDR1 MNHEY, CDR2 SVGAGI. This CDR3 has 19 residues. Written as DNA, the CDR3 is TGTGCCAGCAGTTACTCGGGGGCAGGGGTCCTCCGGGGAAATCAGCCCCAGCATTTT. It encodes CASSYSGAGVLRGNQPQHF.

As for this clonotype: Because it lacks the conserved phenylalanine or tryptophan at the end, this CDR3 is likely a read error. The chain couples TRBV6-1 to TRBJ2-7; 10 positions match TRBD2. This CDR3 has 15 residues. The V segment lost 5 bases and the J segment 5 bases; nucleotides outside the gene matches: 9. Per the germline V gene, CDR1 is MNHNS and CDR2 is SASEGT. For the CDR3, the DNA is TGTGCCAGCAGTCACCCGGGACTAGCGTTGAACGAGCAGTACCTC. Encoded protein: CASSHPGLALNEQYL.

Many counts were recorded for this clonotype. V and J are TRBV4-1 and TRBJ2-3; possible D gene TRBD1, 6 bases. The ends were cut back, 8 bases at V and 0 bases at J, with 9 bases in the middle. The germline gives CDR1 MGHRA, CDR2 YSYEKL. The length of the CDR3 is 13 residues. The CDR3 sequence: CASEGESTDTQYF. In DNA, the CDR3 is TGCGCCAGCGAGGGGGAAAGCACAGATACGCAGTATTTT.

In this sample, this clonotype turned up many times. J is TRBJ2-2 and V is TRBV6-5; TRBD2 matches at 15 bases. The CDR3 length is 17 residues. J lost 4 bases, V lost 6 bases, and 6 bases had no gene match. CDR1 is MNHEY, CDR2 SVGAGI, per germline. CDR3 coding DNA: TGTGCCAGCAGACGAACGGGACTAGCGGGAGGCACCGGGGAGCTGTTTTTT. It codes for CASRRTGLAGGTGELFF.